Sequencing of this T cell receptor (beta chain) was carried out in a study of blood T cell repertoires in COVID-19 (dated by TCRdb to 2019 to 2021). Describing the broader study: Collaborator samples came from the United States, Italy and Spain and covered acute and convalescent phases of COVID-19. Where available, HLA class I and class II types were obtained from metadata supplied by the sample provider rather than from assay-based typing. Samples were obtained from the ongoing ImmuneRACE study (first 160 participants) and from some 1,200 subjects provided by 6 global collaborators. The repertoires were released in a freely available public database meant as a resource for research on the immune response to SARS-CoV-2. The prospective study material was composed of cDNA or gDNA derived from T cells, B-cell-depleted T cells, or PBMCs. Sample metadata almost always included a de-identified subject ID, COVID-19 status, age in years and sex. The dataset comprised deeply sampled blood TCRbeta repertoires from subjects exposed to, actively infected with, or recovered from COVID-19.

One collaborating source in Seattle enrolled patients during active infection and followed them longitudinally through the course of disease. Collaborating institutions collected whole blood in K2EDTA tubes following their own protocols. For TCRbeta analysis, collaborators shipped samples in one of three forms: frozen whole blood, isolated PBMCs, or DNA extracted from either of those sample types. The immunoSEQ Assay, a bias-controlled multiplex PCR, was used to amplify TCRbeta CDR3 regions from genomic DNA. Per the source publication's procedure: Within the assay, amplification of reference gene primers was used to estimate how many nucleated cells each sample contained. Sequence reads were collapsed and filtered to measure the absolute abundance of every unique TCRbeta CDR3 rearrangement. For each sample, productive Simpson clonality was calculated as the square root of Simpson's diversity index across productive rearrangements. TCRdb re-hosts the immuneACCESS table, in-frame sequences only. Its copies lack some clones; in the studies checked, an unresolved V gene accounts for under half of them, and the cause for the rest is not known. The V and J calls and clone size were taken over from that table, and D and trimming were inferred from the DNA. Within this sample are roughly 160,000 clones, with around four fifths of them counted one time only. Jointly, the top ten make up over 7% of the sample.

The full study reports these points: The amount of clinical and demographic metadata varied by source and participant and was provided uncurated.

In regard to this clone: It has no known antigen specificity. It has no much larger one-base neighbor in the sample; base qualities were not kept.

This receptor was obtained from a woman aged 80 or over with COVID-19, enrolled during active disease. The specimen sequenced was peripheral blood.

The bases read TGTGCCAGCAGCTTGGCGGGACAGGGAGGCGCTGAAGCTTTCTTT. Translated, it reads CASSLAGQGGAEAFF. Here the chain combines TRBV7-3 and TRBJ1-1; a stretch of 9 junction bases matches TRBD1. According to the germline V gene, CDR1 reads SGHTA and CDR2 reads FQGTGA. Trimming accounts for 3 bases at V and 6 bases at J, while the number of junction bases matched to no gene is 8. From the cysteine through the phenylalanine, the CDR3 covers 15 amino acids. The read is trimmed to its CDR3 DNA, 45 bases read in frame from base 1.